The 24 T cell receptor beta chains listed next were all sequenced from one sample in a study of blood T cell repertoires in COVID-19. The assay was immunoSEQ multiplex PCR, and TCRdb's table has in-frame clones only and misses some. The sample holds 130,000 to 150,000 clones, around 85% seen once. The specimen was peripheral blood. These receptors all come from an older woman with COVID-19, enrolled during active disease.

V and J are TRBV28 and TRBJ2-3; 9 bases are shared with TRBD2. Germline CDR1 reads MDHEN; CDR2 reads SYDVKM. The CDR3 runs to 15 residues. Trimming took 2 bases from V and 3 from J; bases not matched to a gene: 3. The CDR3 reads CASSLAGGPTDTQYF. CDR3 DNA: TGTGCCAGCAGTTTAGCGGGGGGGCCAACAGATACGCAGTATTTT.

This clone was counted once. This chain uses TRBV19 with TRBJ1-5, with D perhaps matching TRBD1 (5 bases). Germline V gene lookup returns CDR1 LNHDA and CDR2 SQIVND (reference sequence). The V gene lost 7 bases and the J gene lost 1 base, with 14 bases spanning the gap. The CDR3 spans 15 residues. CDR3 DNA sequence: TGTGCCAGTACTAAGGAGGGGTTAAGCAATCAGCCCCAGCATTTT. Its protein product is CASTKEGLSNQPQHF.

The chain carries TRBV4-1 and TRBJ1-1, with 11 bases identical to TRBD1. The length of the CDR3 is 18 residues. Trimming cost V 1 base and J 1 base; bases outside gene matches: 8. Germline V CDR1 and CDR2: MGHRA, YSYEKL. CDR3 coding DNA: TGCGCCAGCAGCCAAGGGATAGGACAGGGGGCGGGGAACACTGAAGCTTTCTTT. It codes for CASSQGIGQGAGNTEAFF.

The V and J genes are TRBV19 and TRBJ1-2; D remains unclear. V lost 4 bases, J lost 1 base, and 7 bases lay in between. Germline V gene lookup returns CDR1 LNHDA and CDR2 SQIVND (reference sequence). This CDR3 contains 13 residues. CDR3 sequence (DNA): TGTGCCAGTAGTAAGGAGAGTAACTATGGCTACACCTTC. This translates into CASSKESNYGYTF.

The gene calls are TRBV7-6 and TRBJ1-2; D remains unclear. From germline, CDR1 is SGHVS and CDR2 FNYEAQ. The germline V and J ends were trimmed by 2 bases and 4 bases, with 14 bases remaining between them. The CDR3 has 15 residues. The CDR3 loop is CASSLIAALSYGYTF. CDR3 DNA: TGTGCCAGCAGCTTAATAGCGGCACTTTCCTATGGCTACACCTTC.

CDR3 coding DNA: TGTGCCAGCAGAGACGGGGCGGGGGAGACCCAGTACTTC. Translation gives CASRDGAGETQYF. The V and J genes are TRBV6-5 and TRBJ2-5; the D gene is possibly TRBD2 (6 bases). The CDR3 spans 13 residues. V lost 6 bases to trimming and J lost 5 bases, with 13 bases between them. Germline V gene data show CDR1 as MNHEY and CDR2 as SVGAGI.

The gene calls are TRBV4-1 and TRBJ1-5, with D possibly TRBD1 on 5 matching bases. Germline loops: CDR1 MGHRA, CDR2 YSYEKL. CDR3 length equals 17 residues. Trimming took 0 bases from V and 4 from J, leaving 16 bases between them. The CDR3 reads CASSQDYGRGRNQPQHF. CDR3 nucleotides: TGCGCCAGCAGCCAAGATTATGGTAGGGGTCGGAATCAGCCCCAGCATTTT.

The chain couples TRBV12-3 or TRBV12-4 to TRBJ2-3; D might be TRBD2 (5 bases). The length of the CDR3 is 13 residues. V lost 0 bases and J lost 6, with 7 bases in between. The CDR3, as DNA: TGTGCCAGCAGTTTAGCTAGCGATGATACGCAGTATTTT. This translates into CASSLASDDTQYF.

This chain connects TRBV24-1 to TRBJ2-1, with TRBD1 identical over 9 bases. The CDR3 sequence is 12 residues long. CDR1 is KGHDR and CDR2 is SFDVKD in the germline V gene. The J segment lost 4 bases and the V segment lost 9 bases, leaving 0 bases of the junction unmatched. CDR3 DNA sequence: TGTGCCACCGGGACAGGGTACAATGAGCAGTTCTTC. Its protein is CATGTGYNEQFF.

This clone was seen a few times. This sequence joins TRBV6-4 and TRBJ2-1; D possibly corresponds to TRBD2 (5 bases). This CDR3 contains 15 residues. The germline V gene has CDR1 MRHNA and CDR2 SNTAGT. V lost 6 bases, J lost 0 bases, and 12 bases lay in between. The CDR3 protein is CASRADQSSYNEQFF. The CDR3 coding sequence is TGTGCCAGCAGAGCGGACCAGAGCTCCTACAATGAGCAGTTCTTC.

The rearrangement joins TRBV27 to TRBJ1-2, with 7 bases that match TRBD1. Unmatched junction bases numbered 8, after V lost 5 bases and J lost 2 bases. The CDR3 contains 15 residues. CDR1 is MNHEY, CDR2 SMNVEV, per germline (reference sequence). The CDR3: CASSPTPTGNYGYTF. In DNA form, the CDR3 reads TGTGCCAGCAGTCCGACTCCGACAGGGAACTATGGCTACACCTTC.

The CDR3 is CASSATSGGAYEQYF. The CDR3, as DNA: TGTGCCAGCAGTGCTACTAGCGGGGGAGCTTACGAGCAGTACTTC. The chain employs TRBV2 and TRBJ2-7; TRBD2 matches at 11 bases. Germline V gene data show CDR1 as SNHLY and CDR2 as FYNNEI. The CDR3 length is 15 residues. V trimming: 4 bases; J trimming: 4 bases; junction bases outside the gene matches: 6.

The V call is TRBV6-1, the J call TRBJ1-4; 9 bases align to TRBD1. Germline V gene sequence: CDR1 MNHNS, CDR2 SASEGT. V trimming: 2 bases; J trimming: 6 bases; junction bases outside the gene matches: 10. The CDR3 is 17 amino acids. The CDR3 bases are TGTGCCAGCAGTGAAAGTAAGGGGACAGGGACCGATGAAAAACTGTTTTTT. Translated: CASSESKGTGTDEKLFF.

This clone appeared a single time. In nucleotides, the CDR3 is TGTGCCATCAGTGAACTCCTATATGGCTACACCTTC. Encoded protein: CAISELLYGYTF. The chain is built from TRBV10-3 and TRBJ1-2; unclear D gene. This CDR3 is 12 amino acids long. The V end was cut by 3 bases, the J end by 5 bases, with 7 bases between. Germline-derived CDR1 and CDR2 are ENHRY and SYGVKD.

This clone appeared once. V is TRBV19 and J is TRBJ1-1, with D hard to call. The germline V gene encodes CDR1 LNHDA and CDR2 SQIVND (reference sequence). This CDR3 has 13 amino acids. Deletions cut 10 bases from V and 7 bases from J, with 19 bases between. The CDR3 DNA is TGTGCCACGATACACGGGGAAACCAATGAAGCTTTCTTT. Amino acid sequence: CATIHGETNEAFF.

The chain has TRBV4-3 and TRBJ2-1; 9 bases fit TRBD1. After removal of 4 bases from V and 6 bases from J, the junction contained 19 bases not matched to a gene. Germline V gives CDR1 LGHNA, CDR2 YSLEER. This CDR3 is 19 amino acids long. The CDR3 here is CASSRLFTGGLNTVNEQFF. The DNA for the CDR3 is TGCGCCAGCAGCCGGCTATTCACAGGGGGCTTGAATACTGTCAATGAGCAGTTCTTC.

The chain employs TRBV18 and TRBJ2-1; a weak D match, TRBD1 (6 bases). The CDR3 runs 13 residues. Germline CDR1 and CDR2: KGHSH and LQKENI. V lost 0 bases to trimming and J lost 10 bases, with 10 bases between them. CDR3 bases: TGTGCCAGCTCACCACCCTACAGGGAAGAGCAGTTCTTC. Amino acid sequence: CASSPPYREEQFF.

This chain joins TRBV5-4 and TRBJ1-4; D may be TRBD1 (6 bases). The CDR3 contains 14 residues. The V end lost 1 base, the J end lost 8 bases, and 12 bases lay between the germline ends. CDR1 and CDR2 (germline): SGHNT, YYREEE (reference sequence). CDR3 amino acids: CASSLMGAGEKLFF. CDR3 coding DNA: TGTGCCAGCAGCTTGATGGGGGCCGGCGAAAAACTGTTTTTT. The complete variable domain, with remaining parts taken from reference TRBV5-4 and TRBJ1-4, reads ETGVTQSPTHLIKTRGQQVTLRCSSQSGHNTVSWYQQALGQGPQFIFQYYREEENGRGNFPPRFSGLQFPNYSSELNVNALELDDSALYLCASSLMGAGEKLFFGSGTQLSVL.

The chain couples TRBV24-1 to TRBJ2-2; D unclear. The length of the CDR3 is 15 residues. Trimming removed 4 bases from V and 6 bases from J, with 14 bases in between. Germline V lookup: CDR1 KGHDR, CDR2 SFDVKD. DNA for the CDR3: TGTGCCACCAGTGACACCCTCAAAGCTCCCGGGGAGCTGTTTTTT. It yields the protein CATSDTLKAPGELFF.

V gene TRBV4-1 combines with J gene TRBJ1-2, with D unresolved. Germline CDR1 and CDR2: MGHRA and YSYEKL. The CDR3 sequence is 15 residues long. With 0 bases removed from V and 2 bases from J, the gap between germline ends came to 10 bases. CDR3 loop: CASSQESAENYGYTF. The CDR3 nucleotides are TGCGCCAGCAGCCAAGAAAGTGCTGAGAACTATGGCTACACCTTC.

The chain couples TRBV7-9 to TRBJ1-5; 9 bases line up with TRBD1. Germline-derived CDR1 and CDR2 are SEHNR and FQNEAQ (reference sequence). This CDR3 is 15 amino acids long. V dropped 3 bases and J dropped 4; count of bases not matched to a gene: 4. DNA of the CDR3: TGTGCCAGCAGCTTGGGACAGGGTCGGAATCAGCCCCAGCATTTT. This encodes CASSLGQGRNQPQHF. Looking up the rest from reference TRBV7-9 and TRBJ1-5 gives the full variable domain: DTGVSQNPRHKITKRGQNVTFRCDPISEHNRLYWYRQTLGQGPEFLTYFQNEAQLEKSRLLSDRFSAERPKGSFSTLEIQRTEQGDSAMYLCASSLGQGRNQPQHFGDGTRLSIL.

The V gene is TRBV6-1, the J gene TRBJ2-7, with D possibly being TRBD2 (7 bases). V lost 0 bases and J lost 4, with 16 bases in between. CDR1 MNHNS and CDR2 SASEGT come from the germline V gene. CDR3 size: 16 residues. The CDR3: CASSEAHMRGGYEQYF. The CDR3 bases are TGTGCCAGCAGTGAAGCGCATATGAGGGGGGGATACGAGCAGTACTTC.

The rearrangement uses TRBV9 and TRBJ1-2; the match to TRBD1 covers 9 bases. CDR1 is SGDLS, CDR2 YYNGEE, per germline. The junction had 6 bases not matched to a gene; V was cut back by 3 bases and J by 3 bases. The CDR3 is 15 residues long. The CDR3 sequence: CASSATGGLHYGYTF. CDR3 nucleotides: TGTGCCAGCAGCGCGACAGGGGGACTCCACTATGGCTACACCTTC.

The V call is TRBV11-2, the J call TRBJ1-2; 10 positions match TRBD1. This CDR3 contains 15 residues. V shed 3 bases and J 5 bases; nucleotides not matched to a gene: 6. Germline V gives CDR1 SGHAT, CDR2 FQNNGV. CDR3 amino acids: CASSFRQGAWYGYTF. The CDR3 region has the DNA TGTGCCAGCAGCTTCAGACAGGGGGCTTGGTATGGCTACACCTTC.